Shown below are 4 T cell receptor beta chains from a single sample sequenced in a study of shared clonotypes between healthy human individuals (dated by TCRdb to 2018 to 2021). The library was generated by the immunoSEQ multiplex PCR assay. The immuneACCESS repertoire file appears here via TCRdb, limited to in-frame rearrangements. These files lack a portion of the clones; in checked studies, under half of the deficit traces to unresolved V genes, and the cause of the others is not known. The sample data list about 1 million clones, and 60% to 80% of these were observed just once. The biggest ten clones account for over 1.3% of the sample. The sample consisted of memory CD4+ T cells sorted from blood. The sample's cell subset or site label, decoded: CD45RA-negative fraction. These receptors all stem from a man aged 18 to 35 in good health.

A note on this clone: A much larger clone lies one base from this, so it may be a read error. The V and J genes are TRBV6-1 and TRBJ2-3, with 11 bases fitting TRBD2. The V gene end was trimmed by 4 bases and the J gene end by 0 bases; junction bases not matched to a gene: 0. The CDR3 contains 15 residues. In germline, CDR1 is MNHNS, CDR2 SASEGT. The CDR3 loop is CASSGLAGSTDTQYF. CDR3 in DNA: TGTGCCAGCAGTGGACTAGCGGGGAGCACAGATACGCAGTATTTT.

This rearrangement joins TRBV6-6 to TRBJ1-1; D is undetermined. V lost 4 bases, J lost 4 bases, and 13 bases lay in between. CDR3 size: 14 residues. CDR1 MNHNY and CDR2 SVGAGI come from the germline V gene (reference sequence). The CDR3 sequence is CASSSHRGLTEAFF. The CDR3 nucleotides are TGTGCCAGCAGTTCCCACCGAGGGCTCACTGAAGCTTTCTTT.

In this sample, this clone turned up once. The chain recombines TRBV9 with TRBJ2-5; D is unclear. Per germline, CDR1 SGDLS and CDR2 YYNGEE. CDR3 length equals 14 residues. Trimming took 0 bases from V and 7 from J, leaving 13 bases between them. The CDR3 sequence: CASSVEAIRGTQYF. CDR3 sequence (DNA): TGTGCCAGCAGCGTAGAGGCCATCCGTGGGACCCAGTACTTC.

The gene calls are TRBV7-9 and TRBJ1-1; 7 bases line up with TRBD1. V was clipped by 4 bases and J by 3 bases; unmatched bases: 8. Germline V gene data show CDR1 as SEHNR and CDR2 as FQNEAQ (reference sequence). The length of the CDR3 is 15 residues. CDR3 loop: CASSSRQGTDTEAFF. In DNA, the CDR3 is TGTGCCAGCAGCTCAAGACAGGGTACCGACACTGAAGCTTTCTTT.